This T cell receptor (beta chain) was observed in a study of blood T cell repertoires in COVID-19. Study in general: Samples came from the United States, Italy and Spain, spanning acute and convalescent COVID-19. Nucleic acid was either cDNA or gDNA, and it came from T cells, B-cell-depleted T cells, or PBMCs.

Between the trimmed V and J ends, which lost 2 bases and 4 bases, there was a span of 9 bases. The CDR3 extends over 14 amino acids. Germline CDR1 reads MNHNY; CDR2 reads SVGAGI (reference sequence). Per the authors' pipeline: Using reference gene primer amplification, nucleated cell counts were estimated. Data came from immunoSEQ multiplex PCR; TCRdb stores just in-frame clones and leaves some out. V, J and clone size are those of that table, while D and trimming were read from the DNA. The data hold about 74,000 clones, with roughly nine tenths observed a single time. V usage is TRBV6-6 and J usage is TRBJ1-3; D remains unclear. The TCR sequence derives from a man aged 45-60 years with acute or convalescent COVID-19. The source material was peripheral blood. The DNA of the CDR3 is TGTGCCAGCAGTTACGATGCGAGGGGAAACACCATATATTTT. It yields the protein CASSYDARGNTIYF.